In this sample, the clone carrying this T cell receptor (beta chain) turned up a few times. Its specificity is not known. The whole isolated RNA underwent reverse transcription, so sequencing captured expressed TCRB transcripts. Data came from immunoSEQ multiplex PCR; TCRdb stores just in-frame clones and leaves some out. The repertoire holds 250,000 to 400,000 clones, with around 15% as singletons. The sample comes from a study of beta chain features in type 1 diabetes. Study-wide background: The patients were much like the healthy donors in age, gender and cell yields. Examined across all samples were about 110,000,000 sorted cells.

Findings and limits, study-wide: Unsettled here was the matter of whether HLA type influences TCRB rearrangement.

Germline values: CDR1 SGHVS, CDR2 FQNEAQ. Unmatched junction bases numbered 14, after V lost 8 bases and J lost 7 bases. The CDR3 is 15 amino acids. Sorting produced populations that all topped 95% purity. The sample taken for sequencing was central memory CD4+ T cells from blood. This chain connects TRBV7-8 to TRBJ1-3; 7 bases fit TRBD1. This receptor was obtained from a man aged 25-40 years in good health. CDR3 nucleotide sequence: TGTGCCAGCCAACCGGGACAGAAATTTGGGAACACCATATATTTT. It translates to CASQPGQKFGNTIYF.